This T cell receptor beta chain is from a study of beta chain features in type 1 diabetes. The germline V gene encodes CDR1 SGDLS and CDR2 YYNGEE. CDR3 size: 15 residues. With V trimmed by 4 bases and J by 3 bases, 5 bases remained unmatched. Isolated RNA was reverse transcribed in full, so expressed TCRB transcripts were sequenced. TCRdb's table, derived via immunoSEQ multiplex PCR, lists solely in-frame clones and lacks some. The sample lists some 45,000 clones, approximately 72% occurring once. Findings and caveats of the study: There were fewer insertions and more deletions at the VDJ junctions of type 1 diabetes patients. Sequencing used cDNA, and cells with high TCR expression could therefore be over-represented. Moderate but significant shortening of TCRB CDR3s was recorded in all four CD4+ subsets from Type 1 diabetes patients.

To note about this clone: Its antigen is undetermined.

The sample comprised Tregs from blood. This chain connects TRBV9 to TRBJ2-1; 9 nucleotides match TRBD1. The clonotype comes from a woman under 30 with type 1 diabetes. For the CDR3, the DNA is TGTGCCAGCAGCCTTCCGGGACAGGGCTACAATGAGCAGTTCTTC. This gives the protein CASSLPGQGYNEQFF. The full variable domain, rest sourced from reference TRBV9 and TRBJ2-1, is DSGVTQTPKHLITATGQRVTLRCSPRSGDLSVYWYQQSLDQGLQFLIQYYNGEERAKGNILERFSAQQFPDLHSELNLSSLELGDSALYFCASSLPGQGYNEQFFGPGTRLTVL.